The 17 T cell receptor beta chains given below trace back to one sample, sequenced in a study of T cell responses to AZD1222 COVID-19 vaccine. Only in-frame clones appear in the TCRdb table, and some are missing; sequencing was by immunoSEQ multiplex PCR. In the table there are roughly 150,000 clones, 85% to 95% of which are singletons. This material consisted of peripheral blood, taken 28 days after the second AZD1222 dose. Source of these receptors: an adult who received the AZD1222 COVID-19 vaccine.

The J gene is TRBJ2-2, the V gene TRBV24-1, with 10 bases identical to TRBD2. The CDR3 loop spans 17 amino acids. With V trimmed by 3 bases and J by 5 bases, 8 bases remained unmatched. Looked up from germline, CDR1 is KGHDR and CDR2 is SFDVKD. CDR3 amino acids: CATSDKASGRYTGELFF. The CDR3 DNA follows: TGTGCCACCAGTGATAAGGCTAGCGGGAGATATACCGGGGAGCTGTTTTTT.

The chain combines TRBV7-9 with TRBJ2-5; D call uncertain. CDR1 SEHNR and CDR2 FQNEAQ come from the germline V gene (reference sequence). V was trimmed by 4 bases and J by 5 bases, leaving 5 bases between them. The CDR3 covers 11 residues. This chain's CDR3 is CASSYGETQYF. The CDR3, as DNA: TGTGCCAGCAGCTATGGGGAGACCCAGTACTTC.

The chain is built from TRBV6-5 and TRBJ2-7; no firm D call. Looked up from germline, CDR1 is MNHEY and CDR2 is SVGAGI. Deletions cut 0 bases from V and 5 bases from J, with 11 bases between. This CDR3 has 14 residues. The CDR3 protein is CASSYSLGRHEQYF. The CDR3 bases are TGTGCCAGCAGTTACTCTCTAGGTCGGCACGAGCAGTACTTC.

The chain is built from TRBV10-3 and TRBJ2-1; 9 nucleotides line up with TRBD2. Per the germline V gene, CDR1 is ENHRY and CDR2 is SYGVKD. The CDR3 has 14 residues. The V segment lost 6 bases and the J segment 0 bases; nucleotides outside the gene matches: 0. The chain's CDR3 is CAIRAGGSYNEQFF. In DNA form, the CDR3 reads TGTGCCATCAGAGCGGGAGGCTCCTACAATGAGCAGTTCTTC.

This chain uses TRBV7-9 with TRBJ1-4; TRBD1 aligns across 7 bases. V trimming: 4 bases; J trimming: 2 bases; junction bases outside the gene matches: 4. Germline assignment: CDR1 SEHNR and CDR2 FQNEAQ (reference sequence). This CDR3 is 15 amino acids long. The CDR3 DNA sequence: TGTGCCAGCAGCTCCTACAGGGGTACTAATGAAAAACTGTTTTTT. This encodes CASSSYRGTNEKLFF.

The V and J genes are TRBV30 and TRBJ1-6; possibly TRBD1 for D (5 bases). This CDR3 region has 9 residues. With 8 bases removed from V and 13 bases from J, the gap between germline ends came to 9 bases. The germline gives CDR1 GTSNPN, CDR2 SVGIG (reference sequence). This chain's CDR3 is CAHGHPLHF. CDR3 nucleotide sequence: TGTGCCCACGGACATCCCCTCCACTTT.

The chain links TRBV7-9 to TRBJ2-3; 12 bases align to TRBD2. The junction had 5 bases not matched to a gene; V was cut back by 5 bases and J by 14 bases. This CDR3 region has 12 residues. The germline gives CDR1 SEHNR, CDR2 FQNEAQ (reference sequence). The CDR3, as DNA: TGTGCCAGCAGCCTACAGACTAGCGGGAGGTATTTT. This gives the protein CASSLQTSGRYF.

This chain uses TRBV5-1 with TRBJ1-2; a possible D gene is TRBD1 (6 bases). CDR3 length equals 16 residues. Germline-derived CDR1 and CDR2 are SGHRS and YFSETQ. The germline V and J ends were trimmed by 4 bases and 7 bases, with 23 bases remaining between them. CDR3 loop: CASSPARGAVSVGYTF. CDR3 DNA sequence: TGCGCCAGCAGCCCCGCCAGGGGCGCAGTTTCTGTTGGCTACACCTTC.

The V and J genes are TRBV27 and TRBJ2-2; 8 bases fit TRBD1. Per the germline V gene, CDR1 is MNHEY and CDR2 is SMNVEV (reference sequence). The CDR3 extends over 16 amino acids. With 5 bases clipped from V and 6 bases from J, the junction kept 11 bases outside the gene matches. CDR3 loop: CASSILHGQGPGELFF. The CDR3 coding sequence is TGTGCCAGCAGTATCCTACACGGACAGGGCCCCGGGGAGCTGTTTTTT.

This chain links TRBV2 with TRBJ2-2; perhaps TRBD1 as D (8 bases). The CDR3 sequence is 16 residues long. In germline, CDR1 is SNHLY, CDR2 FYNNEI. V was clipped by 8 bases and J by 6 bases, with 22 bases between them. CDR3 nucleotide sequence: TGTGCCAGCGGGGGAGGGACAGGTAGTAGACCCGGGGAGCTGTTTTTT. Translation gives CASGGGTGSRPGELFF.

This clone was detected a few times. CDR3 DNA sequence: TGCGCCAGCAGCTTGGGGACAGACTACAATGAGCAGTTCTTC. It specifies CASSLGTDYNEQFF. The J gene is TRBJ2-1, the V gene TRBV5-1; the D gene is possibly TRBD1 (6 bases). V was cut by 0 bases and J by 3 bases, with 7 bases left in between. Germline V gene sequence: CDR1 SGHRS, CDR2 YFSETQ. This CDR3 has 14 residues.

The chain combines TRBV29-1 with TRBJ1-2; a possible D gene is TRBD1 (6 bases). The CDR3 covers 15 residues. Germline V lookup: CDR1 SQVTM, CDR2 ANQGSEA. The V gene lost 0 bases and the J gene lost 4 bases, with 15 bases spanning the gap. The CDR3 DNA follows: TGCAGCGTTGAAGATCCCCAGACAGGATTCTATGGCTACACCTTC. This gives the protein CSVEDPQTGFYGYTF.

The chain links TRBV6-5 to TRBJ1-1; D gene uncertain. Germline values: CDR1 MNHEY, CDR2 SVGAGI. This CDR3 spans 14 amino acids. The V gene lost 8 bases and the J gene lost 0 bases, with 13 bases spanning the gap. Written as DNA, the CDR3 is TGTGCCAGCCGGACGGGCACTATGAACACTGAAGCTTTCTTT. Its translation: CASRTGTMNTEAFF.

The CDR3 protein is CAWSGDSSGRGTDTQYF. CDR3 DNA: TGTGCCTGGAGTGGCGATTCTAGCGGGAGGGGGACAGATACGCAGTATTTT. J is TRBJ2-3 and V is TRBV30; 12 bases fit TRBD2. Germline V gives CDR1 GTSNPN, CDR2 SVGIG (reference sequence). V was clipped by 1 base and J by 3 bases; unmatched bases: 8. CDR3 size: 17 residues.

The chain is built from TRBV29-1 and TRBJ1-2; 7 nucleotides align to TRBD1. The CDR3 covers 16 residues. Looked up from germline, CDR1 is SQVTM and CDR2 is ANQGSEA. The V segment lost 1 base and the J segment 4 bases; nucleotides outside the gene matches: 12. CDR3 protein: CSVEGKLPGQSYGYTF. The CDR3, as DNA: TGCAGCGTTGAAGGGAAGCTCCCGGGACAGAGCTATGGCTACACCTTC.

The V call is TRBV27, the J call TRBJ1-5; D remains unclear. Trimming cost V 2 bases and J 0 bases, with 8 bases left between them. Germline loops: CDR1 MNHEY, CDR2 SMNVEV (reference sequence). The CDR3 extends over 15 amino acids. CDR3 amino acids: CASSLERYSNQPQHF. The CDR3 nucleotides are TGTGCCAGCAGTTTAGAGAGATATAGCAATCAGCCCCAGCATTTT.

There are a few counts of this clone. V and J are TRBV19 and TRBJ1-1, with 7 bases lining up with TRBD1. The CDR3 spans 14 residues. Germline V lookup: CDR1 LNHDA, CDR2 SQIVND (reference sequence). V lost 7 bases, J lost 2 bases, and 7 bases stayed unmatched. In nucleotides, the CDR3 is TGTGCCAGTATTGCCCGGGACAGAAACACTGAAGCTTTCTTT. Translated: CASIARDRNTEAFF.